A single sample gave rise to the 3 T cell receptor beta chains below, sequenced in a study of T cells in Graves' hyperthyroidism and ophthalmopathy. TCR beta CDR3 sequences were amplified from RNA transcripts. Initially, a first-round RT-PCR of the TCR CDR3 employed the HTBI primer set. TCRdb fed the multiplex PCR reads into MiXCR, producing one record per CDR3 protein. The sample holds around 260,000 distinct CDR3 sequences; 25% to 30% are singletons and the top ten take 25% to 30%. Material for sequencing was blood. These receptors originate from a man aged 40-49 years with Graves' hyperthyroidism that later progressed to Graves' ophthalmopathy.

This clonotype has a count of ten or more. The chain links TRBV2 to TRBJ1-5; tentatively, D is TRBD1 (5 bases). With 7 bases removed from V and 5 bases from J, the gap between germline ends came to 9 bases. The CDR3 length is 12 residues. Germline values: CDR1 SNHLY, CDR2 FYNNEI. The chain's CDR3 is CASMGPDQPQHF. Here the CDR3 DNA reads TGTGCCAGCATGGGACCAGATCAGCCCCAGCATTTT.

This chain links TRBV12-3 or TRBV12-4 with TRBJ1-1, with 10 bases lining up with TRBD1. The CDR3 is 14 amino acids. V was clipped by 6 bases and J by 5 bases; unmatched bases: 6. This chain's CDR3 is CASSRGTGVTEAFF. CDR3 DNA sequence: TGTGCCAGCAGCCGGGGGACAGGGGTGACTGAAGCTTTCTTT.

This clonotype has ten or more counts. The chain has TRBV12-3 or TRBV12-4 and TRBJ2-2; D perhaps matches TRBD1 (5 bases). V lost 5 bases and J 8 bases, leaving 12 bases between the germline ends. The CDR3 has 13 amino acids. The CDR3 DNA reads TGTGCCAGCAGTCGACAGATTGAGGGGGAGCTGTTTTTT. Its protein product is CASSRQIEGELFF.